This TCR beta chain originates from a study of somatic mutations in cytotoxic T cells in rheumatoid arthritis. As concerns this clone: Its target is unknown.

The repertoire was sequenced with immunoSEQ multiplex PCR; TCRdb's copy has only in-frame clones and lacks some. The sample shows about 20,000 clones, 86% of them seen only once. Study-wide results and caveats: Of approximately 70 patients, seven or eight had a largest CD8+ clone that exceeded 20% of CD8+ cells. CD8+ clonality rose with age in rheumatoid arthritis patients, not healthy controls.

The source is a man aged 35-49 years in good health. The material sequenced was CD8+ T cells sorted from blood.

The CDR3 bases are TGTGCCAGCAGCCTTCTAGCTAGCACCTCACCCTCCTACGAGCAGTACTTC. The encoded protein is CASSLLASTSPSYEQYF. The chain combines TRBV7-9 with TRBJ2-7, with a weak D call TRBD2 (5 bases). Per the germline V gene, CDR1 is SEHNR and CDR2 is FQNEAQ (reference sequence). Trimming pared 5 bases from V and 0 bases from J, leaving 20 bases between. This CDR3 is built from 17 residues.